Shown below are 10 T cell receptor beta chains from a single sample sequenced in a study of OX40 agonist ivuxolimab in advanced cancers. Only in-frame clones appear in the TCRdb table, and some are missing; sequencing was by immunoSEQ multiplex PCR. The top ten clones hold more than 55% of a sample with about 50,000 clones, about 90% of them seen once. This specimen consisted of CD4+ or CD8+ T cells sorted from blood, obtained in a trial of the OX40 agonist ivuxolimab. The receptors stem from an adult with an advanced solid tumor such as melanoma, head and neck, liver or kidney cancer.

The chain links TRBV7-9 to TRBJ2-3; unclear D gene. Trimming took 6 bases from V and 5 from J, leaving 9 bases between them. Germline CDR1 reads SEHNR; CDR2 reads FQNEAQ (reference sequence). The CDR3 runs 12 residues. The CDR3 is CASSTSLDTQYF. CDR3 DNA: TGTGCCAGCAGTACCAGTTTAGATACGCAGTATTTT.

CDR3 sequence reads: CASSLSGGAQNTEAFF. CDR3 DNA sequence: TGTGCCAGCAGCTTGAGCGGAGGGGCCCAGAACACTGAAGCTTTCTTT. V and J are TRBV4-2 and TRBJ1-1; D perhaps matches TRBD1 (5 bases). V dropped 5 bases and J dropped 1 base, with 17 bases sitting between them. CDR1 LGHNA and CDR2 YNFKEQ come from the germline V gene. This CDR3 has 16 residues.

The chain is built from TRBV4-1 and TRBJ2-7; 7 bases agree with TRBD1. This CDR3 spans 14 amino acids. Germline CDR1 and CDR2: MGHRA and YSYEKL. Trimming cost V 4 bases and J 3 bases; bases outside gene matches: 6. CDR3 coding DNA: TGCGCCAGCAGCCCCCGGGACAGCGGCTACGAGCAGTACTTC. This codes for CASSPRDSGYEQYF.

The chain combines TRBV5-1 with TRBJ2-7; 9 bases agree with TRBD1. The CDR3 sequence is 13 residues long. The V gene end was trimmed by 9 bases and the J gene end by 1 base; junction bases not matched to a gene: 5. From germline, CDR1 is SGHRS and CDR2 YFSETQ. The CDR3 sequence is CAIRGQGSYEQYF. For the CDR3, the DNA is TGCGCCATCCGGGGACAGGGATCCTACGAGCAGTACTTC.

A note on this clone: Germline and junction disagree at one end, which may indicate a read error. Written as DNA, the CDR3 is TGTGCCAGCAGTGACAACTCTAGGGCCAACGTCCTGACTTTC. This codes for CASSDNSRANVLTF. The gene calls are TRBV6-4 and TRBJ2-6, with D unclear. The CDR3 consists of 14 residues. Germline CDR1 and CDR2: MRHNA and SNTAGT.

The chain recombines TRBV9 with TRBJ2-5; a possible D gene is TRBD1 (7 bases). The CDR3 length is 19 residues. With 0 bases removed from V and 0 bases from J, the gap between germline ends came to 21 bases. Germline V gives CDR1 SGDLS, CDR2 YYNGEE. CDR3 sequence reads: CASSVGGRRDSLYQETQYF. Written as DNA, the CDR3 is TGTGCCAGCAGCGTAGGGGGAAGGCGGGACAGTCTGTACCAAGAGACCCAGTACTTC.

The chain joins TRBV30 to TRBJ1-2, with 12 positions matching TRBD1. The CDR3 spans 15 residues. Germline values: CDR1 GTSNPN, CDR2 SVGIG (reference sequence). The junction had 12 bases not matched to a gene; V was cut back by 5 bases and J by 8 bases. The CDR3 DNA follows: TGTGCCTGGCCTTTGGGGGACAGGGGGCGTAAGGGCTACACCTTC. Amino acids: CAWPLGDRGRKGYTF.

This clone is a singleton in its sample. The genes are TRBV5-4 and TRBJ2-1; 10 bases line up with TRBD1. The germline gives CDR1 SGHNT, CDR2 YYREEE (reference sequence). V gave up 4 bases and J gave up 0 bases; unmatched junction bases: 13. The CDR3 totals 19 residues. The CDR3 reads CASSPGRQGAPGSYNEQFF. The CDR3 bases are TGTGCCAGCAGCCCGGGGAGACAGGGGGCCCCCGGCTCCTACAATGAGCAGTTCTTC.

As regards this clone: Other DNA sequences in this sample translate to the same CDR3. The J gene is TRBJ2-1, the V gene TRBV4-2; D gene uncertain. The CDR3 loop spans 16 amino acids. V dropped 0 bases and J dropped 5 bases, with 14 bases sitting between them. Germline CDR1 and CDR2: LGHNA and YNFKEQ. The CDR3 coding sequence is TGTGCCAGCAGCCAAGATGGGAACTTATTTCACAATGAGCAGTTCTTC. This encodes CASSQDGNLFHNEQFF.

This chain joins TRBV10-2 and TRBJ2-5; TRBD2 aligns across 9 bases. CDR3 length equals 14 residues. V was pared by 6 bases and J by 10 bases, with 12 bases of the junction left unmatched. CDR1 and CDR2 from the germline V gene are WSHSY and SAAADI. CDR3 nucleotide sequence: TGCGCCAGCAGAGTAGCGGGGGCCGGAGGACACCAGTACTTC. Protein: CASRVAGAGGHQYF.